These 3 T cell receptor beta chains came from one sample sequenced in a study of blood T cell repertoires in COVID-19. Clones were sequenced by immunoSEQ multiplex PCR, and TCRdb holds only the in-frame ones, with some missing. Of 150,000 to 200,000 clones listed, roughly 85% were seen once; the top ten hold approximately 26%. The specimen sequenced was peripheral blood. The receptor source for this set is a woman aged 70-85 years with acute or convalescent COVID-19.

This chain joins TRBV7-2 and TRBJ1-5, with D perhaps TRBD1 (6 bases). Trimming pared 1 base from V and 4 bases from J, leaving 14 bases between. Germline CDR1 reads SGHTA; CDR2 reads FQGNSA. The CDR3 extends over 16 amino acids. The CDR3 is CASSLEGGVWNQPQHF. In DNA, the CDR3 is TGTGCCAGCAGCTTAGAAGGGGGTGTATGGAATCAGCCCCAGCATTTT.

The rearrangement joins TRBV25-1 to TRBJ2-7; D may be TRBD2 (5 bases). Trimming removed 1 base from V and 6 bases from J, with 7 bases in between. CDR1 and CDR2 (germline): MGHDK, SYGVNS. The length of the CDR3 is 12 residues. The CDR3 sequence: CASSEFRGEQYF. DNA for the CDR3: TGTGCCAGCAGTGAATTTCGGGGCGAGCAGTACTTC.

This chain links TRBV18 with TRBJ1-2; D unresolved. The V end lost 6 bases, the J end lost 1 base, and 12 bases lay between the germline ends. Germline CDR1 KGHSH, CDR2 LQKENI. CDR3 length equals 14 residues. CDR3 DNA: TGTGCCAGCTCCGGCAGGAACGATAACTATGGCTACACCTTC. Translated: CASSGRNDNYGYTF.